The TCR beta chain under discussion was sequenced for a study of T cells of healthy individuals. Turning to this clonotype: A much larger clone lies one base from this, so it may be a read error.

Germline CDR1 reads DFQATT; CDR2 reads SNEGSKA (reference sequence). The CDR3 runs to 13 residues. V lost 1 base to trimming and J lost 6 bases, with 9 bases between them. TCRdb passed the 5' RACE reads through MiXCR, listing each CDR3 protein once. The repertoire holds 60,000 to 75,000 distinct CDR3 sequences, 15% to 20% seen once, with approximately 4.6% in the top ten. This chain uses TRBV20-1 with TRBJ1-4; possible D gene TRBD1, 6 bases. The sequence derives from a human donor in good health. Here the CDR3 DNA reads TGCAGTGCTAGAGGGGGGGCGGATGAAAAACTGTTTTTT. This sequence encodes CSARGGADEKLFF.